What follows describes a single T cell receptor (beta chain). This sample is drawn from a study of blood T cell repertoires in COVID-19. Repertoires were generated with immunoSEQ multiplex PCR, while TCRdb's copy carries only in-frame clones and drops some. Here the sample spans more than 110,000 clones, about four fifths being singletons. The CDR3 loop spans 16 amino acids. V was clipped by 2 bases and J by 4 bases; unmatched bases: 7. The germline gives CDR1 GTSNPN, CDR2 SVGIG (reference sequence). The source material was PBMCs or T cells enriched from blood (not recorded which). This rearrangement joins TRBV30 to TRBJ2-3; 12 nucleotides line up with TRBD1. This TCR was recovered from a man aged 40-55 years with acute COVID-19. CDR3 nucleotide sequence: TGTGCCTGGAGTTCCGGGACAGGGGGCCAGGCAGATACGCAGTATTTT. It codes for CAWSSGTGGQADTQYF.